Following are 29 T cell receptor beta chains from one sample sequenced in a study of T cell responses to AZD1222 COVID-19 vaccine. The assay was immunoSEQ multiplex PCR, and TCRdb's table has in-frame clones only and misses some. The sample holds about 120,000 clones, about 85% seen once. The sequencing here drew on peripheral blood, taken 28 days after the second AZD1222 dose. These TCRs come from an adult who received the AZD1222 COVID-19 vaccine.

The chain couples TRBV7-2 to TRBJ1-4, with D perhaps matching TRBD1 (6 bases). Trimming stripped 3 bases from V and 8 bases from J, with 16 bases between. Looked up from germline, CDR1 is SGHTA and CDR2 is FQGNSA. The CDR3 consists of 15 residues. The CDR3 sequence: CASSFTGPGGEKLFF. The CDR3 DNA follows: TGTGCCAGCAGCTTTACAGGGCCTGGAGGAGAAAAACTGTTTTTT.

The CDR3 here is CASSFPGRRGYTF. CDR3 DNA sequence: TGTGCCAGCAGCTTCCCCGGACGGCGGGGCTACACCTTC. This chain joins TRBV11-2 and TRBJ1-2; D is unclear. V was cut by 3 bases and J by 8 bases, with 13 bases left in between. CDR3 size: 13 residues. Germline CDR1 and CDR2: SGHAT and FQNNGV.

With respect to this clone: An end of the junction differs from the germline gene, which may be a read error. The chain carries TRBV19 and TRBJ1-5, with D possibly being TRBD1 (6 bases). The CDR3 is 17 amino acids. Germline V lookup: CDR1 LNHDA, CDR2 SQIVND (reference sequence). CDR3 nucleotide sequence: TGTGCCAGTAGCATAGAGGGGGGGAGGGTATCAAATCAGCCCCAGCATTTT. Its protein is CASSIEGGRVSNQPQHF. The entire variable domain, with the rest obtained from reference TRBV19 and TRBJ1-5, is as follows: DGGITQSPKYLFRKEGQNVTLSCEQNLNHDAMYWYRQDPGQGLRLIYYSQIVNDFQKGDIAEGYSVSREKKESFPLTVTSAQKNPTAFYLCASSIEGGRVSNQPQHFGDGTRLSIL.

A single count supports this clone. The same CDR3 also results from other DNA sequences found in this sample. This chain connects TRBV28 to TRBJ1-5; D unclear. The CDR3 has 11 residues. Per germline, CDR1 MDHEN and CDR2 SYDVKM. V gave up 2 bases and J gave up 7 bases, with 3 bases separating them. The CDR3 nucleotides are TGTGCCAGCAGTTTAAACCAGCCCCAGCATTTT. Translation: CASSLNQPQHF. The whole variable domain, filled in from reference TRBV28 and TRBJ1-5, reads DVKVTQSSRYLVKRTGEKVFLECVQDMDHENMFWYRQDPGLGLRLIYFSYDVKMKEKGDIPEGYSVSREKKERFSLILESASTNQTSMYLCASSLNQPQHFGDGTRLSIL.

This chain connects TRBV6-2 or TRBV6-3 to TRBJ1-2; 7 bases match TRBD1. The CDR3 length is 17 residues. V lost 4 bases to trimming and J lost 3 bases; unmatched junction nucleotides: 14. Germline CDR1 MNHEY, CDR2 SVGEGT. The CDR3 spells CASSSVGRGPFDYGYTF. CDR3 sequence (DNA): TGTGCCAGCAGTTCGGTGGGTAGGGGGCCGTTCGACTATGGCTACACCTTC.

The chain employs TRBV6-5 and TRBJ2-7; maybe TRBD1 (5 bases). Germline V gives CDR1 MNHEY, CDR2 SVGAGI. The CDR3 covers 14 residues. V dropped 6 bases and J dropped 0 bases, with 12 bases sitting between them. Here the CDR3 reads CASRSGFASYEQYF. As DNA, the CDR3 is TGTGCCAGCAGGTCAGGGTTCGCCTCCTACGAGCAGTACTTC.

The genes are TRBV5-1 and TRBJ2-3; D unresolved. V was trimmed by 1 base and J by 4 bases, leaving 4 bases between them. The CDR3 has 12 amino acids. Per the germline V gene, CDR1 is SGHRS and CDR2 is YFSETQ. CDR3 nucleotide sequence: TGCGCCAGCAGCTTGACGGCAGATACGCAGTATTTT. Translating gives CASSLTADTQYF. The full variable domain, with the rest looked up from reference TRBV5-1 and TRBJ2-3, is KAGVTQTPRYLIKTRGQQVTLSCSPISGHRSVSWYQQTPGQGLQFLFEYFSETQRNKGNFPGRFSGRQFSNSRSEMNVSTLELGDSALYLCASSLTADTQYFGPGTRLTVL.

The CDR3 sequence is CASSVAGGAPEAFF. In DNA form, the CDR3 reads TGTGCCAGCAGCGTAGCAGGGGGCGCCCCTGAAGCTTTCTTT. The rearrangement joins TRBV9 to TRBJ1-1; 8 nucleotides agree with TRBD1. Per germline, CDR1 SGDLS and CDR2 YYNGEE. With 0 bases clipped from V and 6 bases from J, the junction kept 4 bases outside the gene matches. The CDR3 has 14 amino acids. The full variable domain, completed using reference TRBV9 and TRBJ1-1, is DSGVTQTPKHLITATGQRVTLRCSPRSGDLSVYWYQQSLDQGLQFLIQYYNGEERAKGNILERFSAQQFPDLHSELNLSSLELGDSALYFCASSVAGGAPEAFFGQGTRLTVV.

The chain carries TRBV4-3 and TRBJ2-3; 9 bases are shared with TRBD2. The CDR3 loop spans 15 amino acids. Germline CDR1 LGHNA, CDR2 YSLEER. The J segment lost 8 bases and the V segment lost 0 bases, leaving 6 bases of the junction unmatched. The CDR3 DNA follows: TGCGCCAGCAGCCAAGATAAGGGCGGGGGGGCTACGCAGTATTTT. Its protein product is CASSQDKGGGATQYF.

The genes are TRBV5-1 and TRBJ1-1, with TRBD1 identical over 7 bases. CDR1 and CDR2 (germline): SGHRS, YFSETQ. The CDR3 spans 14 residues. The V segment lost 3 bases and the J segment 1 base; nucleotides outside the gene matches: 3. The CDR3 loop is CASSWTGGNTEAFF. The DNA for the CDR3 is TGCGCCAGCAGCTGGACAGGAGGGAACACTGAAGCTTTCTTT. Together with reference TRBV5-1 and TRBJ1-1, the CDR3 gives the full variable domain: KAGVTQTPRYLIKTRGQQVTLSCSPISGHRSVSWYQQTPGQGLQFLFEYFSETQRNKGNFPGRFSGRQFSNSRSEMNVSTLELGDSALYLCASSWTGGNTEAFFGQGTRLTVV.

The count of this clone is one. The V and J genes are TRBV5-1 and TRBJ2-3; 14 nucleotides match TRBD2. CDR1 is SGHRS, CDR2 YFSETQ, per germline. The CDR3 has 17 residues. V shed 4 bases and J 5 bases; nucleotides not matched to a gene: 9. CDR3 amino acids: CASSPGLAGAIGDTQYF. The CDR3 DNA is TGCGCCAGCAGCCCGGGACTAGCGGGGGCCATTGGAGATACGCAGTATTTT.

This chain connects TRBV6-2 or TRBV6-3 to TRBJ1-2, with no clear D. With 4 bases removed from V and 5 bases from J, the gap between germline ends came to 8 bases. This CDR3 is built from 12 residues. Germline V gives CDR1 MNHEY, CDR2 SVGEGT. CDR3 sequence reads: CASSSLGYGYTF. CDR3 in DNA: TGTGCCAGCAGTTCCTTAGGGTATGGCTACACCTTC.

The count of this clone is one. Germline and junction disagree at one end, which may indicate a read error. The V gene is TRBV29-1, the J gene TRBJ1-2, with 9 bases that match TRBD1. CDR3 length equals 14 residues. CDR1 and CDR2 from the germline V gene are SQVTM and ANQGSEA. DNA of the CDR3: TGCAGCGTTGGAAGGACAGGGGTTAACTATGGCCACACCTTC. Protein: CSVGRTGVNYGHTF.

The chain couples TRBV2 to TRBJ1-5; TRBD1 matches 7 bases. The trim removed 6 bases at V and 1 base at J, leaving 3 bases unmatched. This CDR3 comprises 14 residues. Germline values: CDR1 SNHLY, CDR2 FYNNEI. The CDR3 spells CASRQGQSNQPQHF. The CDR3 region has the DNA TGTGCCAGCAGGCAGGGACAGAGCAATCAGCCCCAGCATTTT.

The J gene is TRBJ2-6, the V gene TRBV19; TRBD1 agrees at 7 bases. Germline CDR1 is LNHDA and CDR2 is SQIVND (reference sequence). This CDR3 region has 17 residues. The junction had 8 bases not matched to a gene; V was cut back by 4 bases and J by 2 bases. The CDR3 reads CASSKGQGVAGANVLTF. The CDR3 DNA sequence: TGTGCCAGTAGTAAAGGGCAGGGGGTAGCTGGGGCCAACGTCCTGACTTTC.

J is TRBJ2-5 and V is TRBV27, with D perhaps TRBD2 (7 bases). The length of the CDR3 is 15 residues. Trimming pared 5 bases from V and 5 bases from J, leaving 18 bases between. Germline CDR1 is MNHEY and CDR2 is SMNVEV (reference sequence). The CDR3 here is CASSEGRGARETQYF. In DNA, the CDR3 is TGTGCCAGCAGTGAGGGCCGGGGGGCGCGGGAGACCCAGTACTTC.

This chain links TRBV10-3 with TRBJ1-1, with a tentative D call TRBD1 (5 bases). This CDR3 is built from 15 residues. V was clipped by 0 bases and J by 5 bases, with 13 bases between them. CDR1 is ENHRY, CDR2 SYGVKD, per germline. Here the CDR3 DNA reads TGTGCCATCAGTGAGTCGGGAGGGGCGAGGACTGAAGCTTTCTTT. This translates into CAISESGGARTEAFF.

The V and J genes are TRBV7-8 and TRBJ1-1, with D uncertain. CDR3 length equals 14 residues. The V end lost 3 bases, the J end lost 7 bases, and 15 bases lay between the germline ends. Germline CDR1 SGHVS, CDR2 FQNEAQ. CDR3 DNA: TGTGCCAGCAGCTTCGCGGGTTGGGGTCTTGAAGCTTTCTTT. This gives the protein CASSFAGWGLEAFF.

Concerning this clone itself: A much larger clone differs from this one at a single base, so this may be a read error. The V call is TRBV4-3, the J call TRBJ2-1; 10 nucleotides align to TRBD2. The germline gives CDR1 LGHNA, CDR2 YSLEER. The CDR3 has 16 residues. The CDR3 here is CARSRERGGSYNEQFF. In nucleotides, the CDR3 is TGCGCCCGCAGCCGGGAGCGGGGGGGCTCCTACAATGAGCAGTTCTTC.

In nucleotides, the CDR3 is TGTGCCAGCAGCCAGAGACAGGGGGACCACACCGGGGAGCTGTTTTTT. Amino acid sequence: CASSQRQGDHTGELFF. The J gene is TRBJ2-2, the V gene TRBV3-1 (or the pseudogene TRBV3-2), with 9 bases lining up with TRBD1. The length of the CDR3 is 16 residues. Trimming took 3 bases from V and 3 from J; bases not matched to a gene: 5. The germline V gene encodes CDR1 LGHDT and CDR2 YNNKEL (reference sequence).

The CDR3 bases are TGCGCCAGCAGCCCCGGAGAAGAACTAGCCGGCACAGATACGCAGTATTTT. Translating gives CASSPGEELAGTDTQYF. This rearrangement joins TRBV4-1 to TRBJ2-3; weak D call: TRBD2 (6 bases). The germline V gene has CDR1 MGHRA and CDR2 YSYEKL. Trimming shortened V by 4 bases and J by 1 base, and 18 bases separated the two germline ends. CDR3 size: 17 residues.

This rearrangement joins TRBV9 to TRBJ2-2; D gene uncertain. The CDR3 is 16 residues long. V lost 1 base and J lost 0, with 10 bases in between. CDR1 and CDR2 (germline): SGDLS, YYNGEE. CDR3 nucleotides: TGTGCCAGCAGCGTAAGGGCCTATTCGAACACCGGGGAGCTGTTTTTT. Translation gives CASSVRAYSNTGELFF.

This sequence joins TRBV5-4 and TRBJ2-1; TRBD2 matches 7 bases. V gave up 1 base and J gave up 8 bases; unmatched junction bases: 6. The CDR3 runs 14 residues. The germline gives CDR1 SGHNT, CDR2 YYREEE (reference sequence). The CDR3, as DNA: TGTGCCAGCAGCTTGATAAGCGGGGCTTATGAGCAGTTCTTC. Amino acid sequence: CASSLISGAYEQFF.

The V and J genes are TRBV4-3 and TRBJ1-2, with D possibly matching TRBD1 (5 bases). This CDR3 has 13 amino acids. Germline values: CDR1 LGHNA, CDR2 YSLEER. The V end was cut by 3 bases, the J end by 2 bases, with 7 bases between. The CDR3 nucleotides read TGCGCCAGCAGCCACGACAGCAACTATGGCTACACCTTC. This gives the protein CASSHDSNYGYTF.

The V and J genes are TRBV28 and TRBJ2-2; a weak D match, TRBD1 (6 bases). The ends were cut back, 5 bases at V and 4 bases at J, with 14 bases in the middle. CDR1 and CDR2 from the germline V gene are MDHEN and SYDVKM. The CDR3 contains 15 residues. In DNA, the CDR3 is TGTGCCAGCAGTCAACCAGGGGCCGTCACCGGGGAGCTGTTTTTT. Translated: CASSQPGAVTGELFF.

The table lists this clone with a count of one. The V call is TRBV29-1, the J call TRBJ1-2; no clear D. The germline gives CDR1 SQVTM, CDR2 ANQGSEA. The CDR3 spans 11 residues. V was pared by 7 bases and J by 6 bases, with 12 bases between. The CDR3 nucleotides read TGCAGCGCCATTGACCAAAATGGCTACACCTTC. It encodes CSAIDQNGYTF. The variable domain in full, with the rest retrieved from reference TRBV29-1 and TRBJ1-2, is SAVISQKPSRDICQRGTSLTIQCQVDSQVTMMFWYRQQPGQSLTLIATANQGSEATYESGFVIDKFPISRPNLTFSTLTVSNMSPEDSSIYLCSAIDQNGYTFGSGTRLTVV.

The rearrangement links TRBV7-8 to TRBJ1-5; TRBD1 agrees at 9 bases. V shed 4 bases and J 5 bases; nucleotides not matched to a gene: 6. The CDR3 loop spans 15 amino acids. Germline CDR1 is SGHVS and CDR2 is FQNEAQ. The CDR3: CASSSTGGADQPQHF. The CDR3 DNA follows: TGTGCCAGCAGCTCCACAGGGGGCGCCGATCAGCCCCAGCATTTT.

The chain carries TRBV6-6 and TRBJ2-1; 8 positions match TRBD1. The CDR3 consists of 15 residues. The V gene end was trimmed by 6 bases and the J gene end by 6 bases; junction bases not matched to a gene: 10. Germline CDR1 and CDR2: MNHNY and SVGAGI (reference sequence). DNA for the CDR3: TGTGCCAGCAGCCCTAAGGACAGGGCGAGCAATGAGCAGTTCTTC. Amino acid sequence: CASSPKDRASNEQFF.

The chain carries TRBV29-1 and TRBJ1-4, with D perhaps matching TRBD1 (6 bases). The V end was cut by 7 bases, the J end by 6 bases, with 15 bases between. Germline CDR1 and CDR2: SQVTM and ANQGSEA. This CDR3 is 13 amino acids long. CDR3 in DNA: TGCAGCGCCAAGGGGGGGTTCGATGAAAAACTGTTTTTT. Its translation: CSAKGGFDEKLFF.